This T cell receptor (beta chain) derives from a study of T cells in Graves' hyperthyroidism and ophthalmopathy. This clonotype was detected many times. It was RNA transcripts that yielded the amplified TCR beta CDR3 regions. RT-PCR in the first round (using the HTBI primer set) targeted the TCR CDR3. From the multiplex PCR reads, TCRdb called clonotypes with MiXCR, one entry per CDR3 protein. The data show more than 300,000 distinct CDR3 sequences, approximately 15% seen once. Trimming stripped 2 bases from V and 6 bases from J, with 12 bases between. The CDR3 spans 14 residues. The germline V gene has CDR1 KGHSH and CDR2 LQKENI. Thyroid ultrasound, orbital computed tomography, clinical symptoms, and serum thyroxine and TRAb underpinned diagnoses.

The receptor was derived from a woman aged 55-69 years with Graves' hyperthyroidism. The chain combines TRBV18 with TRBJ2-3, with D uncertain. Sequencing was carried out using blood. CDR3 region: CASSPRVSRDTQYF. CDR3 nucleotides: TGTGCCAGCTCACCAAGGGTATCCCGGGATACGCAGTATTTT.